A single sample is the source of the 22 T cell receptor beta chains below, sequenced in a study of T-cell reconstitution after alpha-beta-depleted transplantation in children. The library targeted TCRbeta and was prepared with unique molecular identifiers. TCRdb called the PCR reads again in MiXCR, with one record for every CDR3 protein. The data contain about 200,000 distinct CDR3 sequences, 7% to 9% of them singletons. The specimen comprised PBMCs, mostly from graft donor cells, sampled 360 days after TCRalphabeta/CD19-depleted stem cell transplant. The receptor source for this set is a male patient aged 2-9 years who had a stem cell transplant for acute myeloid leukemia, so the T cells may come from the graft donor.

The rearrangement joins TRBV10-3 to TRBJ2-1, with 10 bases matching TRBD1. Germline V CDR1 and CDR2: ENHRY, SYGVKD. This CDR3 is built from 17 residues. V shed 4 bases and J 5 bases; nucleotides not matched to a gene: 11. The CDR3 DNA is TGTGCCATCAGTGGGGGACGGTTAGGACAGGGGGACAATGAGCAGTTCTTC. It yields the protein CAISGGRLGQGDNEQFF.

This clonotype appeared many times. The V call is TRBV29-1, the J call TRBJ2-7; 8 nucleotides align to TRBD1. CDR3 size: 15 residues. J was trimmed by 4 bases and V by 4 bases; bases with no gene match: 12. Per germline, CDR1 SQVTM and CDR2 ANQGSEA. The CDR3 sequence is CSVVHTQGVEYEQYF. The CDR3, as DNA: TGCAGCGTTGTTCACACACAGGGGGTCGAATACGAGCAGTACTTC.

This clonotype has at least ten counts. The chain joins TRBV10-3 to TRBJ1-2, with TRBD1 as a possible D gene (5 bases). Germline CDR1 is ENHRY and CDR2 is SYGVKD. There are 13 residues in the CDR3. Trimming took 4 bases from V and 8 from J, leaving 14 bases between them. The CDR3 spells CAISGARVGGYTF. The CDR3 region has the DNA TGTGCCATCAGTGGGGCCAGGGTGGGCGGCTACACCTTC.

This clonotype was recorded a few times. The V call is TRBV7-8, the J call TRBJ1-3; D ambiguous. Trimming took 1 base from V and 0 from J, leaving 10 bases between them. The CDR3 is 16 amino acids. Germline CDR1 is SGHVS and CDR2 is FQNEAQ. DNA of the CDR3: TGTGCCAGCAGCTTAGATGAGGGCTTCTCTGGAAACACCATATATTTT. It translates to CASSLDEGFSGNTIYF.

This clonotype was seen many times. J is TRBJ1-4 and V is TRBV25-1; tentative D call: TRBD1 (6 bases). The CDR3 extends over 14 amino acids. CDR1 MGHDK and CDR2 SYGVNS come from the germline V gene. V was shortened by 4 bases and J by 6 bases, with 12 bases between the two germline ends. CDR3 bases: TGTGCCAGCAGTGCCCCGGGGGCCCATGAAAAACTGTTTTTT. It translates to CASSAPGAHEKLFF.

This chain joins TRBV5-1 and TRBJ2-2, with D possibly matching TRBD1 (6 bases). CDR1 is SGHRS, CDR2 YFSETQ, per germline. This CDR3 is 14 amino acids long. The germline V and J ends were trimmed by 1 base and 4 bases, with 8 bases remaining between them. CDR3 nucleotide sequence: TGCGCCAGCAGCTTGAAACAGGGCACCGGGGAGCTGTTTTTT. As protein: CASSLKQGTGELFF.

This clonotype turned up a few times. This rearrangement joins TRBV7-8 to TRBJ2-3, with TRBD2 matching 9 bases. With 3 bases clipped from V and 7 bases from J, the junction kept 17 bases outside the gene matches. The CDR3 is 18 amino acids. CDR1 is SGHVS, CDR2 FQNEAQ, per germline. This chain's CDR3 is CASSFVPLAGRTSNTQYF. CDR3 DNA sequence: TGTGCCAGCAGCTTCGTTCCCCTAGCGGGGCGTACTTCAAATACGCAGTATTTT.

There are many counts of this clonotype. The V call is TRBV10-3, the J call TRBJ2-1; D may be TRBD1 or TRBD2 (6 bases each). The CDR3 consists of 13 residues. CDR1 and CDR2 from the germline V gene are ENHRY and SYGVKD. Deletions cut 6 bases from V and 7 bases from J, with 13 bases between. The DNA of the CDR3 is TGTGCCATCAGCGCAGGGGAGGAGAATGAGCAGTTCTTC. It codes for CAISAGEENEQFF.

The chain joins TRBV7-2 to TRBJ2-7; no reliable D call. The germline gives CDR1 SGHTA, CDR2 FQGNSA. CDR3 size: 13 residues. Trimming took off 5 bases at V and 6 bases at J, with 14 bases between the two ends. In DNA, the CDR3 is TGTGCCAGCAGCGGCAGGAACCGGGCCGAGCAGTACTTC. Its protein product is CASSGRNRAEQYF.

In this sample, this clonotype turned up a few times. The rearrangement links TRBV27 to TRBJ2-1, with 11 bases that match TRBD2. The CDR3 is 15 amino acids. After removal of 6 bases from V and 4 bases from J, the junction contained 5 bases not matched to a gene. Germline V CDR1 and CDR2: MNHEY, SMNVEV (reference sequence). CDR3 sequence (DNA): TGTGCCAGCAGGGCTAGCGGGGGGCCATACAATGAGCAGTTCTTC. Translation gives CASRASGGPYNEQFF.

The V and J genes are TRBV5-1 and TRBJ2-2, with D perhaps TRBD1 or TRBD2 (7 bases each). Germline CDR1 is SGHRS and CDR2 is YFSETQ. This CDR3 is 16 amino acids long. The germline V and J ends were trimmed by 0 bases and 5 bases, with 14 bases remaining between them. The CDR3 region is CASSLESGGLTGELFF. CDR3 nucleotide sequence: TGCGCCAGCAGCTTGGAGTCAGGGGGACTAACCGGGGAGCTGTTTTTT.

This clonotype was counted ten times or more. V and J are TRBV12-3 or TRBV12-4 and TRBJ1-2, with unresolved D. The germline V and J ends were trimmed by 6 bases and 3 bases, with 11 bases remaining between them. This CDR3 spans 13 amino acids. CDR3 region: CASSTQKHYGYTF. In nucleotides, the CDR3 is TGTGCCAGCAGCACCCAGAAGCACTATGGCTACACCTTC.

This clonotype was counted many times. The chain joins TRBV4-3 to TRBJ2-1, with TRBD2 identical over 8 bases. Germline V gene data show CDR1 as LGHNA and CDR2 as YSLEER. This CDR3 contains 15 residues. V dropped 8 bases and J dropped 3; count of bases not matched to a gene: 9. The CDR3 coding sequence is TGCGCCAGCGCGCGGGGGGCAGGGAACTACAATGAGCAGTTCTTC. Translation gives CASARGAGNYNEQFF.

In its sample, this clonotype was seen many times. The rearrangement uses TRBV6-5 and TRBJ2-1, with TRBD2 matching over 12 bases. After removal of 2 bases from V and 4 bases from J, the junction contained 9 bases not matched to a gene. CDR1 is MNHEY, CDR2 SVGAGI, per germline. The CDR3 runs 18 residues. This CDR3 is CASSYGLAGGPKYNEQFF. CDR3 coding DNA: TGTGCCAGCAGTTACGGGCTAGCGGGAGGGCCAAAATACAATGAGCAGTTCTTC.

This clonotype was counted many times. V is TRBV29-1 and J is TRBJ2-3; 10 bases agree with TRBD1. Germline trimming cut 2 bases from V and 3 bases from J; bases unmatched to any gene: 8. The CDR3 is 16 residues long. Germline V lookup: CDR1 SQVTM, CDR2 ANQGSEA. DNA for the CDR3: TGCAGCGTTGAAAGAGACAGGGGGCTTTGGACAGATACGCAGTATTTT. Protein sequence: CSVERDRGLWTDTQYF.

This clonotype was seen repeatedly, ten times or more. The chain recombines TRBV6-1 with TRBJ2-7; 8 bases map to TRBD2. Germline V gene sequence: CDR1 MNHNS, CDR2 SASEGT. This CDR3 comprises 14 residues. Trimming removed 7 bases from V and 3 bases from J; junction bases left unmatched: 8. CDR3 protein: CASMTPGLVYEQYF. Written as DNA, the CDR3 is TGTGCCAGCATGACCCCGGGACTAGTCTACGAGCAGTACTTC.

This clonotype was found a few times. CDR3 residues: CASSRLALGETQYF. The CDR3 DNA sequence: TGCGCCAGCAGTAGACTGGCCCTCGGGGAGACCCAGTACTTC. The rearrangement joins TRBV4-3 to TRBJ2-5; D call uncertain. Trimming removed 6 bases from V and 5 bases from J, with 16 bases in between. The length of the CDR3 is 14 residues. Germline assignment: CDR1 LGHNA and CDR2 YSLEER.

This clonotype has only a few counts. This sequence joins TRBV10-2 and TRBJ2-7; a weak D match, TRBD1 (6 bases). The CDR3 is made up of 12 amino acids. V lost 4 bases to trimming and J lost 2 bases, with 6 bases between them. Germline values: CDR1 WSHSY, CDR2 SAAADI. CDR3 loop: CASSGQAYEQYV. The CDR3 DNA sequence: TGCGCCAGCAGTGGACAGGCCTACGAGCAGTACGTC.

The chain couples TRBV5-1 to TRBJ1-1, with 7 positions matching TRBD1. Unmatched junction bases numbered 12, after V lost 3 bases and J lost 4 bases. Germline V gene lookup returns CDR1 SGHRS and CDR2 YFSETQ. The CDR3 length is 16 residues. The chain's CDR3 is CASSWRQGLAVTEAFF. The CDR3 DNA reads as TGCGCCAGCAGCTGGCGACAGGGCCTGGCAGTCACTGAAGCTTTCTTT.

This chain uses TRBV4-3 with TRBJ2-6, with D possibly matching TRBD1 (6 bases). Deletions cut 1 base from V and 0 bases from J, with 13 bases between. The CDR3 contains 18 residues. Germline lookup yields CDR1 LGHNA and CDR2 YSLEER. CDR3 residues: CASSQARTDSSGANVLTF. The CDR3 coding sequence is TGCGCCAGCAGCCAAGCTAGGACAGATTCCTCTGGGGCCAACGTCCTGACTTTC.

This clonotype was seen more than once but under ten times. The rearrangement joins TRBV5-1 to TRBJ2-1; TRBD1 aligns across 11 bases. V shed 5 bases, J shed 6 bases, and the junction held 4 bases outside the gene matches. Per the germline V gene, CDR1 is SGHRS and CDR2 is YFSETQ. The CDR3 totals 14 residues. The chain's CDR3 is CASRTGTGGNEQFF. For the CDR3, the DNA is TGCGCCAGCAGGACCGGGACAGGGGGCAATGAGCAGTTCTTC.

The table lists this clonotype with many counts. The V call is TRBV10-3, the J call TRBJ1-1; the D gene is possibly TRBD1 (5 bases). V was pared by 8 bases and J by 4 bases, with 11 bases between. The V gene's germline CDR1 is ENHRY and CDR2 SYGVKD. This CDR3 spans 12 amino acids. The CDR3, as DNA: TGTGCCATCCAAGGGGAAGGCACTGAAGCTTTCTTT. This encodes CAIQGEGTEAFF.